Given below is one T cell receptor beta chain in context. Its antigen has not been determined. Within one base of it there is no much larger clone, and no base qualities were kept. The entry originates in a study of cytomegalovirus exposure and HLA in healthy donors listed by TCRdb under 2017. Regarding the complete study: According to an earlier analysis of several hundred of the donors, about 170 million T cells yielded over 100 million unique TCR beta sequences and 250 to 350 Gb of sequence data. An early release covering around 630 HLA-typed donors comprised around 300 gigabases of sequencing data and some 79 million unique TCR sequences. Of the roughly 430 genotyped donors, around 81% fell in the genetic ancestry cluster associated with self-reported Caucasian donors. The study was designed to test whether signatures of past pathogen exposure could be identified by cataloging public T cell receptors. Using immunosequencing, the study profiled T cell repertoires from 550 to 750 subjects and related those repertoires to cytomegalovirus serostatus. Besides the first cohort of around 670 subjects, a separate validation cohort made up of about 120 different subjects was used. To predict cytomegalovirus infection status, the study combined high-throughput TCR immunosequencing, statistical association of individual TCRs with disease status, and machine learning. To study patterns of TCR occurrence, a later analysis re-analyzed previously published TCR beta repertoires from several hundred donors and added high-resolution HLA genotyping. The later analysis used no new phenotypic data to find candidate immune exposures, relying instead on TCR beta sequences and their occurrence across donors. An earlier analysis of roughly 600 of the donors used high-throughput TCR beta sequencing to judge whether each TCR beta V gene segment behaved as functional or pseudogenic. Alongside the repertoire data, information on donor age, sex, ethnicity and CMV serostatus was compiled. A later genetic analysis used genome-wide SNP genotypes for 398 of the 666 donors, treating that subset as a discovery cohort. All discovery cohort repertoires had been generated on a single sequencing platform. HLA typing included class I and class II loci at four-digit resolution. The number of typed donors differed by locus: about 620-640 for A, B, C, DRB1 and DQB1; 522 for DQA1; 600 to 610 for DPA1; and 450 to 480 for DPB1. Several DR-DQ haplotypes were treated as single units for association and clustering because of strong linkage in the cohort. On average, around 240,000 unique TCR beta nucleotide sequences were sequenced per donor among some 430 genotyped donors of the cohort, with around 19% of those sequences being non-productive. Summary of the overall study and its limitations: In a later analysis, TCR association rates were found to vary across HLA loci, with the most associated TCRs seen for DRB1 alleles and the fewest for HLA-C alleles. This cohort had only TCR beta chains sequenced, and the lack of alpha or paired-chain data limited which features could be detected. Linkage disequilibrium might explain the correlated functional status among segregating V segments, but an unknown experimental factor could not be ruled out. In vitro tests confirmed that a few of the cytomegalovirus-associated TCR beta chains recognize cytomegalovirus antigens. Most CMV-associated TCR beta chains appeared to be HLA-restricted in a later analysis, and the HLA associations seemed to be driven largely by CMV exposure. When HLA alleles, especially DR and DQ, strongly co-occurred, attributing TCR associations to individual alleles was difficult. It was suggested by the authors that the approach could potentially be generalized to other disease states and immunological phenotypes. A further reported finding was that TCR beta sequences accurately predicted the HLA-A and HLA-B alleles for most subjects in the first cohort. Some IMGT-functional V segments, including TRBV6-2 and TRBV6-3, could not be told apart with the 87-base-pair reads, so those segments were excluded. In both the original and validation cohorts, the classifier was reported to diagnose cytomegalovirus status with high specificity and sensitivity. Because counts were too low, 15 or so rarely observed V segments, including chromosome 9 orphons, were excluded from the earlier analysis of roughly 580 of the donors. Immune exposure information for the cohort was limited to CMV serostatus. Several of the top co-occurrence clusters appeared to be linked to parvovirus B19, influenza, CMV and Epstein-Barr virus, according to a later analysis. Most TCR sequences were observed very rarely across donors, whereas some public TCRs were present in many individuals. In an earlier analysis of approximately 600 of the donors, most TCR beta V segments were observed in productive rearrangements about 87% or about 30% of the time, broadly matching IMGT annotations. In a later genetic analysis, a missense DCLRE1C variant was associated with V-gene and J-gene trimming of TCR beta chains, and the association was replicated in an independent cohort. The presence/absence analyses assumed that sequencing depth was roughly uniform across donors, and that assumption may not be true. In a later analysis, HLA-associated TCR beta chains showed more clonal expansion and lower generation probabilities than non-associated chains that were equally common. A cluster of highly shared sequence variants was judged likely to be a technical artifact of the sequencing pipeline. In a later genetic analysis, fewer N-insertions in productive TCRs were reported among donors in an Asian-associated ancestry cluster than the roughly 700-donor mean. Because HLA typing was missing for some donors at each locus, association tests included only the typed subset. The study gave a list of 150 to 200 TCR beta chains associated with cytomegalovirus. At a false discovery rate of 0.05, a later analysis linked 15,000 to 20,000 TCR beta sequences to specific HLA alleles.

CDR1 and CDR2, per the germline V gene, are SGHDT and YYEEEE. Trimming removed 3 bases from V and 4 bases from J; the gene matches leave 1 base unexplained. The CDR3 goes from the cysteine to the phenylalanine over 13 residues. Just the 39-base CDR3 DNA is kept, in frame starting at base 1. The cohort consisted of 650 to 700 healthy bone marrow donors. At the time of sampling, all cohort members were nominally healthy, though unrecorded immune exposures were likely present. The donor tested CMV seronegative, placing the donor among the 350 to 400 seronegative members of the cohort. Each donor provided a peripheral blood sample, and peripheral blood mononuclear cells were used for TCR beta sequencing. Genomic DNA extraction from the blood cell samples was performed with the Qiagen DNeasy Blood Extraction Kit. The library came from the immunoSEQ multiplex PCR assay. For the multiplex PCR, a mixture combining 60 forward primers for TCR Vbeta segments and 13 reverse primers for TCR Jbeta segments was used. A multiplex PCR assay on genomic DNA amplified the CDR3 region of rearranged TCR beta genes. The amplified TCR beta libraries were sequenced on the Illumina HiSeq System as 87-base-pair reads. Concerning the study's data processing: Across the 600 to 700 repertoires, a later analysis counted some 80 million unique TCR beta chains, around 10 million of which were shared by at least two donors. To remove PCR and sequencing errors, raw reads were error-corrected and collapsed into unique sequences using a nearest-neighbor algorithm that merged closely related sequences. CDR3 sequences were aligned to IMGT reference sequences to assign V, D and J gene segments. For a sequence to be retained, a match of at least six nucleotides was required to both a V gene segment and a J gene segment. A rearrangement counted as productive if the CDR3 had no stop codons and remained in frame with V and J, and every other rearrangement counted as non-productive. Following IMGT convention, CDR3 was defined as the stretch from the second conserved V-encoded cysteine up to the conserved J-encoded phenylalanine. The earlier analysis of 500 to 750 of the donors excluded any sequence lacking an unambiguous match to a single V gene segment. An earlier analysis of roughly 590 of the donors called V segments functional above 56.7% productive rearrangements and segregating when the between-donor standard deviation exceeded 5%. A statistical classification framework was built to diagnose cytomegalovirus status from the catalog of TCR beta chain sequences. In a later analysis, TCR nucleotide sequences were compared against IMGT/GENE-DB human TR gene sequences so that V and J genes could be assigned. The TCRdist pipeline was used in a later analysis to assign CDR3 sequences and most-parsimonious VDJ recombination scenarios. In a later analysis, each TCR beta chain was defined by its CDR3 amino acid sequence together with its V-gene family, and reads lacking a unique V-gene family were excluded. To address suspected cross-contamination and a sequencing artifact, a later analysis removed approximately 600 highly shared, low-generation-probability nucleotide sequences. For each public chain, a later analysis derived a clonal expansion index from normalized ranks of inferred template counts within each repertoire. In a later analysis, generation probabilities were computed with a VDJ recombination model fitted to out-of-frame rearrangements, and the resulting probabilities were checked against IGoR. Hypergeometric tests were used in a later analysis to score TCR-TCR, TCR-HLA and TCR-CMV co-occurrence, with a repertoire-size bias correction applied to the TCR pairs. To estimate false discovery rates, a later analysis permuted the HLA or CMV assignments 20 times. In a later analysis, co-occurring TCRs were grouped using DBSCAN, and TCRdist sequence similarity was added for clustering within HLA-allele-positive subsets. Repertoires with fewer than 30,000 or more than 120,000 public chains were left out of co-occurrence clustering, as were roughly five repertoires with anomalous nucleotide sharing. Imported from immuneACCESS, the table was reduced by TCRdb to in-frame sequences with V and J called. These copies leave out some clones; in studies compared against another copy, an unresolved V gene accounts for under half, and the cause of the remainder is not known. The V and J calls and the clone size are those of that table, but D and trimming were determined from the DNA. The sample table records roughly 100,000 clones; 70% to 80% of these occur just once. The ten most abundant clones make up approximately 2% of the sample.

The chain joins TRBV5-6 to TRBJ2-1, and TRBD2 matches 7 of the central bases. Material: PBMCs. The TCR sequence derives from a man aged 25-45 years in good health and CMV-seronegative. For the CDR3, the sequence is CASSSRGYNEQFF. The DNA is as follows: TGTGCCAGCAGCTCGCGGGGGTACAATGAGCAGTTCTTC.